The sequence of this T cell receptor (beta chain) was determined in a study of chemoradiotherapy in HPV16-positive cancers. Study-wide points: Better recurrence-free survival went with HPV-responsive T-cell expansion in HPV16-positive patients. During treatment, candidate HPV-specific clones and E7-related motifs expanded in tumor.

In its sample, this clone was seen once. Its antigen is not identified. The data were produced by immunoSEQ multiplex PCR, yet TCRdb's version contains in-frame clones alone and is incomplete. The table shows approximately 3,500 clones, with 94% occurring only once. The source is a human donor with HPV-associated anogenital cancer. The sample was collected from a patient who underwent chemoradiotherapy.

DNA of the CDR3: TGTGCCAGCAGTTACCTCAGACAGACACAAGAGACCCAGTACTTC. Amino acids: CASSYLRQTQETQYF. This sequence joins TRBV6-5 and TRBJ2-5; tentative D call: TRBD1 (5 bases). The CDR3 has 15 amino acids. V was clipped by 2 bases and J by 2 bases, with 12 bases between them. The V gene's germline CDR1 is MNHEY and CDR2 SVGAGI.